The next 7 T cell receptor beta chains were all read from a single sample in a study of CD8+ T cells in alopecia areata. The treatment is: oral pan-JAK inhibitor, 5-10 mg twice daily. Following RNA extraction, reverse transcription yielded cDNA that acted as the sequencing template. The assay was immunoSEQ multiplex PCR, and TCRdb's table has in-frame clones only and misses some. This sample has approximately 210,000 clones, with about three fifths found just once. The sequenced sample was CD4+ T cells sorted from blood, obtained at week 24, from a patient treated with tofacitinib. These receptor sequences come from a human donor with alopecia areata.

V gene TRBV29-1 combines with J gene TRBJ1-1; D gene uncertain. The germline V gene encodes CDR1 SQVTM and CDR2 ANQGSEA. V was shortened by 6 bases and J by 7 bases, with 12 bases between the two germline ends. The CDR3 is 11 amino acids. CDR3 in DNA: TGCAGCGTCGACCCGGGAGATGAAGCTTTCTTT. It translates to CSVDPGDEAFF.

The gene calls are TRBV7-2 and TRBJ1-2; tentative D call: TRBD1 (5 bases). The germline V and J ends were trimmed by 7 bases and 3 bases, with 18 bases remaining between them. The CDR3 covers 15 residues. Germline-derived CDR1 and CDR2 are SGHTA and FQGNSA. The CDR3 here is CASTLRRGSDYGYTF. The CDR3 DNA reads TGTGCCAGCACCCTGAGGAGGGGCTCGGACTATGGCTACACCTTC.

The chain is built from TRBV29-1 and TRBJ1-2; the D gene is possibly TRBD1 (5 bases). With 6 bases removed from V and 5 bases from J, the gap between germline ends came to 16 bases. CDR3 size: 13 residues. Germline loops: CDR1 SQVTM, CDR2 ANQGSEA. The CDR3 DNA follows: TGCAGCGTCGGCCCCACAGGAATATATGGCTACACCTTC. The encoded protein is CSVGPTGIYGYTF. Full variable domain (missing parts from reference TRBV29-1 and TRBJ1-2): SAVISQKPSRDICQRGTSLTIQCQVDSQVTMMFWYRQQPGQSLTLIATANQGSEATYESGFVIDKFPISRPNLTFSTLTVSNMSPEDSSIYLCSVGPTGIYGYTFGSGTRLTVV.

The genes are TRBV30 and TRBJ2-5; perhaps TRBD1 as D (6 bases). The CDR3 extends over 13 amino acids. Trimming pared 4 bases from V and 6 bases from J, leaving 15 bases between. The germline CDR1 and CDR2 sequences are GTSNPN and SVGIG (reference sequence). The CDR3 loop reads CAWNLQGRQTQYF. The CDR3 nucleotides are TGTGCCTGGAATCTACAGGGCCGTCAGACCCAGTACTTC. The variable domain in full, with the rest retrieved from reference TRBV30 and TRBJ2-5, is SQTIHQWPATLVQPVGSPLSLECTVEGTSNPNLYWYRQAAGRGLQLLFYSVGIGQISSEVPQNLSASRPQDRQFILSSKKLLLSDSGFYLCAWNLQGRQTQYFGPGTRLLVL.

This rearrangement joins TRBV2 to TRBJ2-3, with unresolved D. Trimming stripped 6 bases from V and 5 bases from J, with 9 bases between. Germline V CDR1 and CDR2: SNHLY, FYNNEI. The CDR3 is 12 residues long. CDR3 protein: CASSEYEDTQYF. DNA for the CDR3: TGTGCCAGCAGCGAATACGAAGATACGCAGTATTTT.

This chain connects TRBV2 to TRBJ1-2; D remains ambiguous. V lost 1 base to trimming and J lost 4 bases, with 4 bases between them. Germline-derived CDR1 and CDR2 are SNHLY and FYNNEI. The CDR3 has 12 residues. The CDR3 protein is CASSEGFYGYTF. CDR3 in DNA: TGTGCCAGCAGTGAAGGGTTCTATGGCTACACCTTC. The full variable domain, completed using reference TRBV2 and TRBJ1-2, is EPEVTQTPSHQVTQMGQEVILRCVPISNHLYFYWYRQILGQKVEFLVSFYNNEISEKSEIFDDQFSVERPDGSNFTLKIRSTKLEDSAMYFCASSEGFYGYTFGSGTRLTVV.

This clone was seen only a few times. The chain recombines TRBV30 with TRBJ1-6; D is unclear. The CDR3 has 11 residues. Trimming stripped 2 bases from V and 7 bases from J, with 3 bases between. Germline V gene lookup returns CDR1 GTSNPN and CDR2 SVGIG (reference sequence). CDR3 DNA: TGTGCCTGGAGTACGAATTCACCCCTCCACTTT. It translates to CAWSTNSPLHF. Complete variable domain (other parts from reference TRBV30 and TRBJ1-6): SQTIHQWPATLVQPVGSPLSLECTVEGTSNPNLYWYRQAAGRGLQLLFYSVGIGQISSEVPQNLSASRPQDRQFILSSKKLLLSDSGFYLCAWSTNSPLHFGNGTRLTVT.